One T cell receptor beta chain is described in this entry. Graves' hyperthyroidism was deemed stable given no ophthalmopathy progression within 18 months. The data were obtained in a study of T cells in Graves' hyperthyroidism and ophthalmopathy. Overall study: At initial diagnosis, before any treatment had begun, peripheral blood was obtained.

Germline V lookup: CDR1 SNHLY, CDR2 FYNNEI. With V trimmed by 2 bases and J by 0 bases, 8 bases remained unmatched. The CDR3 extends over 17 amino acids. RNA transcripts were the template for amplifying TCR beta CDR3 regions. When the TCR CDR3 underwent first-round RT-PCR, the HTBI primer set was used. MiXCR, applied by TCRdb to the multiplex PCR reads, yields one record per CDR3 protein. This table holds some 550,000 distinct CDR3 sequences, about 20% found once. The V gene is TRBV2, the J gene TRBJ2-7, with 9 bases matching TRBD2. Sequenced sample: blood. This TCR came from a man younger than 30 with Graves' hyperthyroidism. In DNA form, the CDR3 reads TGTGCCAGCAGTGAAAGGGGGATGACTAGCGGCTCCTACGAGCAGTACTTC. Its translation: CASSERGMTSGSYEQYF. The whole variable domain, filled in from reference TRBV2 and TRBJ2-7, reads EPEVTQTPSHQVTQMGQEVILRCVPISNHLYFYWYRQILGQKVEFLVSFYNNEISEKSEIFDDQFSVERPDGSNFTLKIRSTKLEDSAMYFCASSERGMTSGSYEQYFGPGTRLTVT.